This TCR beta chain emerged from a study of a mutant IDH1 vaccine in newly diagnosed glioma. The time point was: week 5, during vaccination. Every vaccination contained 300 ug of the mutant IDH1 20-mer peptide and was paired with topical imiquimod. V was cut by 5 bases and J by 3 bases, with 14 bases left in between. The CDR3 has 15 residues. Germline V gene data show CDR1 as LNHNV and CDR2 as YYDKDF (reference sequence). TCRdb keeps only in-frame clones here, not all; method: immunoSEQ multiplex PCR. The sample gives approximately 40,000 clones, 75% to 85% of which show up once; around 5.2% is in the top ten. With respect to this clone: Its cognate antigen is unknown.

This chain links TRBV15 with TRBJ1-5; D call uncertain. This sequence was found in a man between 35 and 55 years old with glioma. The specimen was PBMCs, collected from a glioma patient whose treatment included an IDH1 peptide vaccine. CDR3 in DNA: TGTGCCACCAGCGGTGATGGGCAGCTCAATCAGCCCCAGCATTTT. This codes for CATSGDGQLNQPQHF.